Below are 22 T cell receptor beta chains sequenced from a single sample in a study of cytomegalovirus exposure and HLA in healthy donors. Vbeta (60) and Jbeta (13) primers were used in the PCR. Generated by immunoSEQ multiplex PCR, the TCRdb table keeps only in-frame clones and is missing some. There are over 150,000 clones in the sample; approximately 75% occur only once, and approximately 2.6% lies in the top ten. The material sequenced was PBMCs. All receptors derive from a young man in good health and CMV-seronegative.

The chain has TRBV29-1 and TRBJ1-2, with D tentatively TRBD1 (6 bases). The germline V and J ends were trimmed by 3 bases and 0 bases, with 11 bases remaining between them. Germline V gives CDR1 SQVTM, CDR2 ANQGSEA. The CDR3 totals 14 residues. The CDR3 DNA is TGCAGCGTTGATGTGGGGGGGCCTAACTATGGCTACACCTTC. Its translation: CSVDVGGPNYGYTF.

The chain joins TRBV7-9 to TRBJ1-2; TRBD1 is a possible D gene (5 bases). The CDR3 loop spans 12 amino acids. Deletions cut 5 bases from V and 6 bases from J, with 10 bases between. Germline V lookup: CDR1 SEHNR, CDR2 FQNEAQ (reference sequence). CDR3 DNA: TGTGCCAGCAGCGCGACAGTGGATGGCTACACCTTC. Residues: CASSATVDGYTF.

The V call is TRBV10-3, the J call TRBJ1-5; 10 positions match TRBD1. J was trimmed by 1 base and V by 6 bases; bases with no gene match: 12. The CDR3 is 18 amino acids. The germline V gene has CDR1 ENHRY and CDR2 SYGVKD. The CDR3 bases are TGTGCCATCAGCGCCGGGACAGGGGTACGCAGGAGCAATCAGCCCCAGCATTTT. Translated, it gives CAISAGTGVRRSNQPQHF.

V is TRBV19 and J is TRBJ1-4; 7 nucleotides line up with TRBD1. CDR1 and CDR2 from the germline V gene are LNHDA and SQIVND (reference sequence). This CDR3 region has 15 residues. V trimming: 6 bases; J trimming: 4 bases; junction bases outside the gene matches: 8. CDR3 in amino acids: CASRTSGQFNEKLFF. The DNA of the CDR3 is TGTGCCAGTAGAACCTCGGGACAGTTTAATGAAAAACTGTTTTTT.

Of note for this clone: The junction departs from the called germline gene at one end, perhaps through a read error. The chain has TRBV7-7 and TRBJ1-1; D call uncertain. The CDR3 length is 13 residues. Germline V gene data show CDR1 as SSHAT and CDR2 as FNYEAQ (reference sequence). In nucleotides, the CDR3 is TGTGCTAGCAGCTTATGGGCGAACACTGAAGCTTTCTTT. The encoded protein is CASSLWANTEAFF.

The count of this clone is one. The gene calls are TRBV4-3 and TRBJ2-1, with 8 bases matching TRBD2. Trimming took 5 bases from V and 8 from J; bases not matched to a gene: 8. The CDR3 is 14 residues long. Germline values: CDR1 LGHNA, CDR2 YSLEER. The DNA for the CDR3 is TGCGCCAGCAGCGTCCGGGGGGGCCGGGATGAGCAGTTCTTC. This encodes CASSVRGGRDEQFF.

The chain employs TRBV19 and TRBJ2-7, with D perhaps TRBD1 (5 bases). Germline CDR1 reads LNHDA; CDR2 reads SQIVND (reference sequence). The CDR3 length is 13 residues. V was cut by 3 bases and J by 5 bases, with 11 bases left in between. CDR3 region: CASSIQGFDEQYF. In nucleotides, the CDR3 is TGTGCCAGTAGTATTCAGGGATTTGACGAGCAGTACTTC.

V is TRBV5-1 and J is TRBJ1-2, with D possibly being TRBD1 (6 bases). The CDR3 sequence is 14 residues long. The V gene lost 2 bases and the J gene lost 8 bases, with 16 bases spanning the gap. CDR1 SGHRS and CDR2 YFSETQ come from the germline V gene. The CDR3 protein is CASSFAQGTWGYTF. The CDR3 nucleotides are TGCGCCAGCAGCTTTGCCCAGGGGACCTGGGGCTACACCTTC.

The chain couples TRBV5-6 to TRBJ2-1, with 7 bases lining up with TRBD2. CDR3 length: 14 residues. The V and J ends lost 4 bases and 9 bases, in that order; junction bases with no gene match: 10. Germline V gene sequence: CDR1 SGHDT, CDR2 YYEEEE. The CDR3 nucleotides read TGTGCCAGCAGCCGCCCAACTAGCGATGCTGAGCAGTTCTTC. It yields the protein CASSRPTSDAEQFF. The entire variable domain, with the rest obtained from reference TRBV5-6 and TRBJ2-1, is as follows: DAGVTQSPTHLIKTRGQQVTLRCSPKSGHDTVSWYQQALGQGPQFIFQYYEEEERQRGNFPDRFSGHQFPNYSSELNVNALLLGDSALYLCASSRPTSDAEQFFGPGTRLTVL.

This chain joins TRBV27 and TRBJ1-2; D is possibly TRBD1 (6 bases). V was trimmed by 6 bases and J by 2 bases, leaving 19 bases between them. The length of the CDR3 is 16 residues. CDR1 and CDR2 (germline): MNHEY, SMNVEV (reference sequence). The chain's CDR3 is CASSIGQGPLNYGYTF. CDR3 sequence (DNA): TGTGCCAGCAGCATCGGGCAGGGGCCCCTAAACTATGGCTACACCTTC.

This chain joins TRBV7-6 and TRBJ2-2; 12 nucleotides align to TRBD1. The CDR3 length is 17 residues. V was clipped by 4 bases and J by 4 bases; unmatched bases: 7. Germline lookup yields CDR1 SGHVS and CDR2 FNYEAQ. CDR3 in amino acids: CASSYQGQGASTGELFF. DNA for the CDR3: TGTGCCAGCAGCTACCAGGGACAGGGGGCAAGCACCGGGGAGCTGTTTTTT. The full variable domain, rest sourced from reference TRBV7-6 and TRBJ2-2, is GAGVSQSPRYKVTKRGQDVALRCDPISGHVSLYWYRQALGQGPEFLTYFNYEAQQDKSGLPNDRFSAERPEGSISTLTIQRTEQRDSAMYRCASSYQGQGASTGELFFGEGSRLTVL.

The rearrangement uses TRBV5-4 and TRBJ1-1; D unresolved. V was cut by 1 base and J by 6 bases, with 10 bases left in between. Germline lookup yields CDR1 SGHNT and CDR2 YYREEE (reference sequence). The length of the CDR3 is 13 residues. The DNA of the CDR3 is TGTGCCAGCAGCTTGTCGACGAGGGCTGAAGCTTTCTTT. Translated, it gives CASSLSTRAEAFF.

CDR3 sequence: CASSYGTSSYEQYF. In nucleotides, the CDR3 is TGTGCCAGCAGTTACGGGACTAGCTCCTACGAGCAGTACTTC. V gene TRBV6-5 combines with J gene TRBJ2-7; the match to TRBD2 covers 8 bases. With 2 bases clipped from V and 0 bases from J, the junction kept 0 bases outside the gene matches. The CDR3 length is 14 residues. Germline V gives CDR1 MNHEY, CDR2 SVGAGI.

Comments on this clone: Other nucleotide sequences in the sample specify the same CDR3. The chain uses TRBV7-2 and TRBJ2-7; D ambiguous. This CDR3 contains 14 residues. Trimming took off 5 bases at V and 0 bases at J, with 11 bases between the two ends. Germline V CDR1 and CDR2: SGHTA, FQGNSA. CDR3 DNA: TGTGCCAGCAGCCCCACCGGGTCCTCCTACGAGCAGTACTTC. Residues: CASSPTGSSYEQYF. Based on the CDR3 plus reference TRBV7-2 and TRBJ2-7, the full variable domain is GAGVSQSPSNKVTEKGKDVELRCDPISGHTALYWYRQSLGQGLEFLIYFQGNSAPDKSGLPSDRFSAERTGGSVSTLTIQRTQQEDSAVYLCASSPTGSSYEQYFGPGTRLTVT.

This clone was seen a handful of times. The chain joins TRBV6-1 to TRBJ1-3, with 8 bases matching TRBD1. In germline, CDR1 is MNHNS, CDR2 SASEGT. V was pared by 2 bases and J by 2 bases, with 14 bases of the junction left unmatched. The CDR3 sequence is 19 residues long. The CDR3: CASSENSPGGTWAGNTIYF. The CDR3 DNA reads TGTGCCAGCAGTGAAAATTCTCCAGGGGGCACCTGGGCTGGAAACACCATATATTTT.

This chain connects TRBV7-2 to TRBJ2-1, with 11 bases aligning to TRBD2. The germline CDR1 and CDR2 sequences are SGHTA and FQGNSA. CDR3 size: 16 residues. The junction had 8 bases not matched to a gene; V was cut back by 5 bases and J by 5 bases. CDR3 residues: CASSRFGTSGNNEQFF. The DNA for the CDR3 is TGTGCCAGCAGCCGGTTTGGGACTAGCGGAAACAATGAGCAGTTCTTC.

The chain couples TRBV9 to TRBJ1-5, with TRBD1 identical over 7 bases. CDR1 is SGDLS and CDR2 is YYNGEE in the germline V gene. There are 15 residues in the CDR3. V lost 4 bases to trimming and J lost 7 bases; unmatched junction nucleotides: 11. The CDR3 DNA reads as TGTGCCAGCAGCTTAACAGGGGAGGTCAGACAGCCCCAGCATTTT. Translated, it gives CASSLTGEVRQPQHF.

Ten or more counts support this clone. The chain has TRBV27 and TRBJ1-1, with D uncertain. The CDR3 totals 12 residues. Germline V lookup: CDR1 MNHEY, CDR2 SMNVEV (reference sequence). Trimming left V 5 bases short and J 6 bases short, with 10 bases between. CDR3 coding DNA: TGTGCCAGCAGTATCCTAGGTGCTGAAGCTTTCTTT. As protein: CASSILGAEAFF.

This chain links TRBV18 with TRBJ2-7; no definite D call. CDR1 is KGHSH, CDR2 LQKENI, per germline. V was trimmed by 5 bases and J by 2 bases, leaving 13 bases between them. The CDR3 contains 14 residues. CDR3: CASSSSAETYEQYF. As DNA, the CDR3 is TGTGCCAGCTCATCATCGGCGGAGACCTACGAGCAGTACTTC.

This clone was counted between two and nine times. CDR3 bases: TGTGCCAGCAGCTTGGTTTCGGCCGGGGATGGCGGGGAGCTGTTTTTT. Translated, it gives CASSLVSAGDGGELFF. The V call is TRBV5-8, the J call TRBJ2-2; the D gene is possibly TRBD2 (5 bases). The V gene's germline CDR1 is SGHTS and CDR2 YDEGEE. The germline V and J ends were trimmed by 0 bases and 7 bases, with 16 bases remaining between them. The CDR3 has 16 amino acids.

This rearrangement joins TRBV18 to TRBJ1-3, with TRBD1 as a possible D gene (6 bases). This CDR3 is built from 15 residues. From germline, CDR1 is KGHSH and CDR2 LQKENI. Trimming left V 4 bases short and J 0 bases short, with 10 bases between. CDR3 nucleotide sequence: TGTGCCAGCTCACGACAGGACGGCTCTGGAAACACCATATATTTT. It specifies CASSRQDGSGNTIYF.

V and J are TRBV2 and TRBJ1-4; perhaps TRBD1 as D (6 bases). Germline lookup yields CDR1 SNHLY and CDR2 FYNNEI. Trimming removed 5 bases at V and 17 bases at J, with 15 bases between. The CDR3 covers 11 residues. The CDR3: CASSPTGILFF. CDR3 DNA sequence: TGTGCCAGCAGTCCAACAGGGATATTATTTTTT.